This section outlines one TCR beta chain sequence together with its context. Its antigen remains unknown. These data are taken from a study of OX40 agonist ivuxolimab in advanced cancers. About the study: At doses from 0.01 to 10 mg/kg, patients were given intravenous ivuxolimab every 2 weeks.

Findings and caveats of the study: Certain nonresponding patients likewise had low normalized T-cell clonal expansion. CD4+ and CD8+ blood T cells expanded clonally by week 6 at 0.1 to 3.0 mg/kg.

Assay: immunoSEQ multiplex PCR; the TCRdb copy retains only in-frame clones and omits some. The sample records 20,000 to 25,000 clones, about 88% being singletons. The CDR3 runs to 14 residues. Trimming took 6 bases from V and 3 from J, leaving 15 bases between them. Per germline, CDR1 MNHEY and CDR2 SMNVEV (reference sequence). The V and J genes are TRBV27 and TRBJ2-7, with D possibly TRBD2 on 7 matching bases. This receptor was identified in an adult with an advanced solid tumor such as melanoma, head and neck, liver or kidney cancer. The input for sequencing was CD4+ or CD8+ T cells sorted from blood, taken in a trial of the OX40 agonist ivuxolimab. As DNA, the CDR3 is TGTGCCAGCAGGAGGGGGGGGATGGTCTACGAGCAGTACTTC. As protein: CASRRGGMVYEQYF.